The source of this T cell receptor (beta chain) is a study of cytomegalovirus exposure and HLA in healthy donors. Findings and limits, study-wide: Per a prior analysis, the majority of TCR beta V segments were productive roughly 90% or roughly 30% of the time. Analysis was carried out at a later point, and it linked a missense DCLRE1C variant to TCR beta V- and J-gene trimming.

Despite likely unrecorded immune exposures, the donors were nominally healthy at the time of sampling. Primers: 60 Vbeta forward and 13 Jbeta reverse. The assay was immunoSEQ multiplex PCR, and TCRdb's table has in-frame clones only and misses some. The sample has 100,000 to 150,000 clones; less than 80% are singletons. V was pared by 5 bases and J by 5 bases, with 8 bases between. The CDR3 is 12 residues long. Germline V gene lookup returns CDR1 MNHEY and CDR2 SMNVEV (reference sequence). As for this clone: Its antigen is undetermined.

Sequencing was carried out using PBMCs. The J gene is TRBJ2-3, the V gene TRBV27; the D is unclear. This sequence originates from a woman in her fifties or sixties in good health and CMV-seronegative. The CDR3 here is CASSPERDTQYF. The CDR3 DNA is TGTGCCAGCAGTCCCGAGCGAGATACGCAGTATTTT.